This TCR beta chain came from a study of blood T cell repertoires in COVID-19 (TCRdb year 2020). Regarding the study in general: Samples covering the acute and convalescent phases of COVID-19 were provided by collaborators in the United States, Italy and Spain. The material from the prospective study consisted of cDNA or gDNA derived from T cells, B-cell-depleted T cells, or PBMCs. Subjects who had been exposed to COVID-19, were actively infected with it, or had recovered from it provided the deeply sampled blood TCRbeta repertoires that made up the dataset. The repertoires were released in a freely available public database intended as a resource for research on the immune response to SARS-CoV-2. The samples were drawn from two sources: the first 160 participants of the ongoing ImmuneRACE study, and 950 to 1,500 subjects contributed by 6 global collaborators. Sample metadata almost always included a de-identified subject ID, COVID-19 status, age in years and sex. Where HLA class I and class II types were available, the types were taken from metadata supplied by the sample provider, not from assay-based typing. Here is what the overall study found, with its caveats: The quantity of clinical and demographic metadata differed by source and by participant and was supplied without curation.

A note on this clone: The specificity of this receptor is unknown. Base qualities are not recorded, but no much larger clone differs from it by a single base.

TCRbeta CDR3 regions were amplified from genomic DNA by means of the immunoSEQ Assay, a bias-controlled multiplex PCR. In the original analysis: The number of nucleated cells in each sample was estimated by amplification of reference gene primers within the assay. To quantify the absolute abundance of each unique TCRbeta CDR3 rearrangement, sequence reads were collapsed and filtered. For each sample, productive Simpson clonality was calculated as the square root of Simpson's diversity index across productive rearrangements. What TCRdb holds here is the immuneACCESS table cut down to in-frame rearrangements. Part of the clones is not present; checked against another copy, under half of the missing clones reflect an unresolved V gene, and the others are unexplained. V, J and clone size are taken as reported in that table, and D and trimming were inferred from the DNA itself. The sample data list about 66,000 clones, and about 82% of these were observed just once. 5.5% to 7% of the sample is taken by the ten largest.

Whole blood was collected in K2EDTA tubes by collaborating institutions according to the institutions' own protocols. For TCRbeta analysis, collaborators shipped samples as frozen whole blood, isolated PBMCs, or DNA extracted from either of those sample types. CDR1 and CDR2, per the germline V gene, are SGHTA and FQGNSA. From cysteine to phenylalanine, the CDR3 is 13 amino acids long. Solely the CDR3 DNA is kept, with 39 bases framed from the first base. V is pared back by 0 bases and J by 5 bases, with 7 bases lying between the germline termini. The receptor was derived from a man in his fifties with active COVID-19. The source material was peripheral blood. Recombination linked TRBV7-2 to TRBJ1-2, with no confidently assigned D gene. The CDR3 sequence is CASSLAAGYGYTF. Here is the DNA: TGTGCCAGCAGCTTAGCTGCGGGGTATGGCTACACCTTC.